This T cell receptor beta chain was retrieved from a study of T cell repertoires in cytomegalovirus infection. Study at large: CMV infection together with matching HLA type was indicated by public TCR beta signatures. Findings and limits, study-wide: Public TCR beta family frequency separated CMV-and-HLA carriers, including in an independent cohort. HLA-C-restricted CMV clonotypes gave the most frequent clonotype in two of eight donors.

In TCRdb, the reads were re-called with MiXCR into one record per CDR3 protein. The profile shows approximately 400,000 distinct CDR3 sequences, approximately 31% of them singletons. Only a few counts were recorded for this clonotype. Its matching antigen is unknown. With V trimmed by 1 base and J by 6 bases, 3 bases remained unmatched. Germline CDR1 is SGHVS and CDR2 is FQNEAQ. The CDR3 totals 15 residues. This receptor was identified in a human donor in good health (CMV status not recorded). Some clones in this sample may be carry-over from other donors' samples. The sequencing sample was made of PBMCs. The chain links TRBV7-8 to TRBJ2-2; TRBD1 aligns across 9 bases. The CDR3 DNA follows: TGTGCCAGCAGCTTAGACAGGGGGCGGGCCGGGGAGCTGTTTTTT. Protein product: CASSLDRGRAGELFF.